These T cell receptor beta chains were read from a single sample in a study of beta chain features in type 1 diabetes. Sequencing used immunoSEQ multiplex PCR; TCRdb keeps in-frame clones, though not all of them. The data show 970,000 or so clones, roughly a sixth seen once. The specimen was naive CD4+ T cells from blood. Source of these receptors: a woman in her late teens or twenties in good health. Each CDR3 is given with its conserved first and last residue.

>TRBJ2-7|TRBV7-9
CASSPNTGTGYEQYF
>TRBJ2-3|TRBV7-6
CASSPFGSADTQYF
>TRBJ2-5|TRBV27
CASSLPQTSPDRETQYF
>TRBJ2-7|TRBV21-1
CASSELAGVAYEQYF
>TRBJ2-7|TRBV5-1
CASSLEAQFYEQYF
>TRBJ2-3|TRBV28
CASSILMGSTDTQYF
>TRBJ2-7|TRBV6-5
CASSQLRQGTSEQYF
>TRBJ2-1|TRBV5-1
CASSGGTSPSYNEQFF
>TRBJ1-2|TRBV7-2
CASSPTGEGGYTF
>TRBJ2-7|TRBV13
CASSLRGIQSYEQYF
>TRBJ2-1|TRBV7-2
CASSLNGYSYNEQFF
>TRBJ2-3|TRBV5-1
CASSNGLAGGPSADTQYF
>TRBJ2-7|TRBV7-6
CASSPQRGETYEQYF
>TRBJ2-2|TRBV7-9
CASSSRTSGLSGELFF
>TRBJ2-7|TRBV4-2
CASSQEILGTYEQYF
>TRBJ2-7|TRBV5-1
CASCVAGGPDEQYF
>TRBJ1-5|TRBV2
CASSGGQWSQPQHF
>TRBJ2-7|TRBV4-1
CASSQVLARSYEQYF
>TRBJ1-2|TRBV2
CASRTGTGYTF
>TRBJ2-7|TRBV28
CASSPPGGVYEQYF
>TRBJ2-2|TRBV19
CASSRRLGQAGELFF
>TRBJ2-3|TRBV9
CASSSQTGGNTDTQYF
>TRBJ2-5|TRBV7-6
CASSLARIGGKETQYF
>TRBJ1-2|TRBV6-1
CASRGWAGIGYGYTF
>TRBJ2-5|TRBV18
CASSLGETQYF
>TRBJ1-2|TRBV5-6
CASSSLRGDYGYTF
>TRBJ2-1|TRBV5-1
CASSFTRLAGVLFF
>TRBJ2-7|TRBV28
CASSFSTSGRYEQYF